These 28 T cell receptor beta chains were all obtained from the same sample, sequenced in a study of CD8+ T cells in alopecia areata. The authors extracted RNA and reverse transcribed it into cDNA as the sequencing template. Some clones are missing from TCRdb's copy, which holds only in-frame ones; the method was immunoSEQ multiplex PCR. The sample yields some 130,000 clones, roughly 54% seen once. Treatment in this sample: oral pan-JAK inhibitor, 5-10 mg twice daily. Sequenced material: CD8+ T cells sorted from blood, taken at week 4, from a patient treated with tofacitinib. Source of these receptors: a human donor with alopecia areata.

This chain links TRBV29-1 with TRBJ2-1; 12 bases align to TRBD2. CDR1 is SQVTM and CDR2 is ANQGSEA in the germline V gene. V gave up 3 bases and J gave up 5 bases; unmatched junction bases: 11. The CDR3 sequence is 17 residues long. Here the CDR3 reads CSVDLAGGWRVHNEQFF. The CDR3 DNA reads TGCAGCGTTGACCTAGCGGGGGGGTGGAGGGTACACAATGAGCAGTTCTTC.

J is TRBJ2-1 and V is TRBV11-2, with 10 bases that match TRBD2. From germline, CDR1 is SGHAT and CDR2 FQNNGV. The V and J ends lost 1 base and 7 bases, in that order; junction bases with no gene match: 4. CDR3 size: 15 residues. The CDR3 DNA follows: TGTGCCAGCAGCTTAGCGCTAGCGGGGGTTAATGAGCAGTTCTTC. Protein product: CASSLALAGVNEQFF.

This sequence joins TRBV25-1 and TRBJ2-1, with 10 bases that match TRBD1. CDR3 length: 15 amino acids. CDR1 is MGHDK, CDR2 SYGVNS, per germline. With 7 bases clipped from V and 8 bases from J, the junction kept 11 bases outside the gene matches. The CDR3 DNA follows: TGTGCCAGCACCCAGGGACAGGGGCCGTGGGATGAGCAGTTCTTC. It yields the protein CASTQGQGPWDEQFF.

The chain links TRBV6-5 to TRBJ2-1; 11 positions agree with TRBD1. The J segment lost 8 bases and the V segment lost 2 bases, leaving 8 bases of the junction unmatched. The CDR3 is 16 residues long. Germline V gene sequence: CDR1 MNHEY, CDR2 SVGAGI. The CDR3 DNA follows: TGTGCCAGCAGTTACGGCCGGACAGGGGGCTCGGATGAGCAGTTCTTC. Its translation is CASSYGRTGGSDEQFF.

The CDR3 loop is CASSPDTSNQPQHF. In DNA, the CDR3 is TGTGCCAGCAGCCCGGACACTTCTAATCAGCCCCAGCATTTT. The gene calls are TRBV9 and TRBJ1-5, with a possible D match to TRBD1 (5 bases). The CDR3 runs to 14 residues. The V gene's germline CDR1 is SGDLS and CDR2 YYNGEE. With 4 bases removed from V and 4 bases from J, the gap between germline ends came to 12 bases.

The chain couples TRBV27 to TRBJ1-1; TRBD1 matches 7 bases. The V gene's germline CDR1 is MNHEY and CDR2 SMNVEV (reference sequence). V gave up 4 bases and J gave up 7 bases; unmatched junction bases: 9. The CDR3 sequence is 14 residues long. The CDR3 nucleotides are TGTGCCAGCAGTTACGGACAGGCTTTAGGTGAAGCTTTCTTT. Translation gives CASSYGQALGEAFF.

The chain combines TRBV9 with TRBJ1-1, with D possibly being TRBD1 (5 bases). Germline V gene sequence: CDR1 SGDLS, CDR2 YYNGEE. CDR3 length: 12 residues. Trimming pared 5 bases from V and 8 bases from J, leaving 13 bases between. CDR3 loop: CASSDGGDEAFF. The CDR3 bases are TGTGCCAGCAGTGACGGGGGAGACGAAGCTTTCTTT.

Only a few counts were recorded for this clone. J is TRBJ2-2 and V is TRBV27; perhaps TRBD2 as D (5 bases). Trimming cost V 3 bases and J 6 bases, with 11 bases left between them. Per germline, CDR1 MNHEY and CDR2 SMNVEV (reference sequence). The CDR3 spans 14 residues. In DNA, the CDR3 is TGTGCCAGCAGTTTGCTGCTAGCAGCCGGGGAGCTGTTTTTT. It codes for CASSLLLAAGELFF.

Here the CDR3 reads CSVEDGLRSGKYGYTF. In DNA form, the CDR3 reads TGCAGCGTTGAAGATGGACTCCGAAGTGGGAAGTATGGCTACACCTTC. This rearrangement joins TRBV29-1 to TRBJ1-2, with D hard to call. V was pared by 0 bases and J by 5 bases, with 19 bases between. The CDR3 totals 16 residues. Germline values: CDR1 SQVTM, CDR2 ANQGSEA. Variable domain in full (rest from reference TRBV29-1 and TRBJ1-2): SAVISQKPSRDICQRGTSLTIQCQVDSQVTMMFWYRQQPGQSLTLIATANQGSEATYESGFVIDKFPISRPNLTFSTLTVSNMSPEDSSIYLCSVEDGLRSGKYGYTFGSGTRLTVV.

This clone was picked up a small number of times. The rearrangement uses TRBV14 and TRBJ2-2, with D hard to call. The ends were cut back, 8 bases at V and 3 bases at J, with 10 bases in the middle. The CDR3 runs 13 residues. Per the germline V gene, CDR1 is SGHDN and CDR2 is FVKESK. CDR3 DNA: TGTGCCAGCGGCAGACTGGACACCGGGGAGCTGTTTTTT. The encoded protein is CASGRLDTGELFF.

V is TRBV4-1 and J is TRBJ2-7; possibly TRBD2 for D (5 bases). V gave up 0 bases and J gave up 6 bases, with 9 bases separating them. CDR3 length equals 13 residues. Germline V lookup: CDR1 MGHRA, CDR2 YSYEKL. The CDR3 sequence: CASSQDGESEQYF. The CDR3 DNA sequence: TGCGCCAGCAGCCAAGATGGGGAGAGCGAGCAGTACTTC.

The chain couples TRBV27 to TRBJ2-7; D gene unclear. Germline V CDR1 and CDR2: MNHEY, SMNVEV (reference sequence). Trimming pared 8 bases from V and 3 bases from J, leaving 5 bases between. This CDR3 is 10 amino acids long. CDR3 coding DNA: TGTGCCAGCGGCTTCTACGAGCAGTACTTC. Translation gives CASGFYEQYF.

The sample holds a few counts of this clone. Written as DNA, the CDR3 is TGCGCCAGCAGCCAAGCACGGGGCACCGGGGAGCTGTTTTTT. Encoded protein: CASSQARGTGELFF. The chain uses TRBV4-1 and TRBJ2-2, with TRBD2 as a possible D gene (5 bases). CDR1 is MGHRA and CDR2 is YSYEKL in the germline V gene. The CDR3 totals 14 residues. The ends were cut back, 1 base at V and 4 bases at J, with 7 bases in the middle.

This clone was detected only a few times. The chain is built from TRBV5-5 and TRBJ1-1, with a weak D call TRBD1 (6 bases). V lost 3 bases, J lost 4 bases, and 10 bases lay in between. Per the germline V gene, CDR1 is SGHKS and CDR2 is YYEKEE (reference sequence). The CDR3 totals 13 residues. CDR3 region: CASSYRVVTEAFF. CDR3 nucleotide sequence: TGTGCCAGCAGCTACAGGGTAGTCACTGAAGCTTTCTTT.

The chain has TRBV2 and TRBJ2-1; D not resolved. With 6 bases removed from V and 5 bases from J, the gap between germline ends came to 11 bases. Germline V gene data show CDR1 as SNHLY and CDR2 as FYNNEI. This CDR3 contains 13 residues. The CDR3: CASSGWPDNEQFF. The CDR3 DNA is TGTGCCAGCAGCGGTTGGCCGGACAATGAGCAGTTCTTC.

V usage is TRBV29-1 and J usage is TRBJ2-1; D call uncertain. This CDR3 comprises 10 residues. CDR1 and CDR2 from the germline V gene are SQVTM and ANQGSEA. Trimming removed 4 bases at V and 3 bases at J, with 1 base between. The CDR3 here is CSVVYNEQFF. The CDR3 nucleotides read TGCAGCGTTGTCTACAATGAGCAGTTCTTC.

This chain connects TRBV7-8 to TRBJ2-7, with D possibly matching TRBD1 (5 bases). The CDR3 runs 13 residues. V lost 0 bases and J 3 bases, leaving 6 bases between the germline ends. Per germline, CDR1 SGHVS and CDR2 FQNEAQ. CDR3 in DNA: TGTGCCAGCAGCTTAGCGCAGGGCTACGAGCAGTACTTC. Residues: CASSLAQGYEQYF.

The chain uses TRBV4-2 and TRBJ1-6; perhaps TRBD1 as D (6 bases). The V end was cut by 3 bases, the J end by 8 bases, with 14 bases between. CDR1 and CDR2 (germline): LGHNA, YNFKEQ. This CDR3 region has 15 residues. CDR3 sequence (DNA): TGTGCCAGCAGCCATGCCACAGGGTTGGATTCACCCCTCCACTTT. Amino acid sequence: CASSHATGLDSPLHF.

The V gene is TRBV19, the J gene TRBJ2-7; D is perhaps TRBD2 (6 bases). Germline V gene lookup returns CDR1 LNHDA and CDR2 SQIVND (reference sequence). Trimming cost V 2 bases and J 5 bases, with 16 bases left between them. The CDR3 has 15 amino acids. The CDR3 region is CASSIRDWEFDEQYF. The CDR3 DNA follows: TGTGCCAGTAGTATAAGGGACTGGGAGTTCGACGAGCAGTACTTC.

This clone was recorded only once. The chain joins TRBV5-6 to TRBJ1-1; D gene unclear. Germline CDR1 is SGHDT and CDR2 is YYEEEE. There are 14 residues in the CDR3. Trimming pared 4 bases from V and 1 base from J, leaving 11 bases between. This CDR3 is CASSVPAPNTEAFF. In DNA, the CDR3 is TGTGCCAGCAGCGTCCCGGCCCCGAACACTGAAGCTTTCTTT.

CDR3 loop: CASSLASPYRGYTEAFF. The CDR3 nucleotides are TGTGCCAGCAGCTTAGCCTCCCCCTACAGGGGTTACACTGAAGCTTTCTTT. The genes are TRBV11-2 and TRBJ1-1; TRBD1 matches at 7 bases. This CDR3 is built from 17 residues. Germline V gives CDR1 SGHAT, CDR2 FQNNGV. V shed 1 base, J shed 3 bases, and the junction held 11 bases outside the gene matches.

This chain uses TRBV15 with TRBJ2-7, with TRBD2 as a possible D gene (5 bases). V was trimmed by 0 bases and J by 2 bases, leaving 8 bases between them. Germline lookup yields CDR1 LNHNV and CDR2 YYDKDF (reference sequence). This CDR3 is 14 amino acids long. CDR3 amino acids: CATSRDPGTYEQYF. DNA of the CDR3: TGTGCCACCAGCAGAGATCCCGGGACCTACGAGCAGTACTTC.

V usage is TRBV5-1 and J usage is TRBJ2-1, with D unresolved. Germline-derived CDR1 and CDR2 are SGHRS and YFSETQ. Trimming took 0 bases from V and 3 from J, leaving 4 bases between them. The CDR3 extends over 13 amino acids. The CDR3 DNA follows: TGCGCCAGCAGCTTGGGGGGCTACAATGAGCAGTTCTTC. It yields the protein CASSLGGYNEQFF.

The chain has TRBV2 and TRBJ2-6, with D hard to call. V was clipped by 7 bases and J by 0 bases, with 10 bases between them. There are 15 residues in the CDR3. Germline CDR1 is SNHLY and CDR2 is FYNNEI. The CDR3 nucleotides read TGTGCCAGCAATGTGGCGAGCTCTGGGGCCAACGTCCTGACTTTC. Encoded protein: CASNVASSGANVLTF. Full variable domain (outside the CDR3, taken from reference TRBV2 and TRBJ2-6): EPEVTQTPSHQVTQMGQEVILRCVPISNHLYFYWYRQILGQKVEFLVSFYNNEISEKSEIFDDQFSVERPDGSNFTLKIRSTKLEDSAMYFCASNVASSGANVLTFGAGSRLTVL.

This clone appeared a few times. The genes are TRBV11-2 and TRBJ2-5; D might be TRBD2 (5 bases). Germline CDR1 is SGHAT and CDR2 is FQNNGV. CDR3 size: 18 residues. The ends were cut back, 5 bases at V and 2 bases at J, with 24 bases in the middle. The CDR3 region has the DNA TGTGCCAGCAGCGAGTCGGGGATGGCTTCTAGGGCACAAGAGACCCAGTACTTC. Protein sequence: CASSESGMASRAQETQYF.

J is TRBJ2-1 and V is TRBV5-6; 7 nucleotides line up with TRBD1. There are 16 residues in the CDR3. The germline CDR1 and CDR2 sequences are SGHDT and YYEEEE. Germline trimming cut 3 bases from V and 1 base from J; bases unmatched to any gene: 7. CDR3 coding DNA: TGTGCCAGCAGCTGGGACGGACAGGTTTCCTACAATGAGCAGTTCTTC. Residues: CASSWDGQVSYNEQFF. Together with reference TRBV5-6 and TRBJ2-1, the CDR3 gives the full variable domain: DAGVTQSPTHLIKTRGQQVTLRCSPKSGHDTVSWYQQALGQGPQFIFQYYEEEERQRGNFPDRFSGHQFPNYSSELNVNALLLGDSALYLCASSWDGQVSYNEQFFGPGTRLTVL.

J is TRBJ2-6 and V is TRBV27; D remains unclear. Germline values: CDR1 MNHEY, CDR2 SMNVEV (reference sequence). The CDR3 sequence is 16 residues long. The ends were cut back, 2 bases at V and 0 bases at J, with 8 bases in the middle. The CDR3 here is CASSLGQVSGANVLTF. The CDR3, as DNA: TGTGCCAGCAGTTTAGGGCAGGTCTCTGGGGCCAACGTCCTGACTTTC.

This chain links TRBV6-5 with TRBJ1-1, with D possibly TRBD1 on 5 matching bases. V shed 7 bases and J shed 11 bases, with 20 bases lying between them. The V gene's germline CDR1 is MNHEY and CDR2 SVGAGI. CDR3 length equals 13 residues. In DNA, the CDR3 is TGTGCCAGCACCGCCGGACATCCCCGGACGGCTTTCTTT. It is translated as CASTAGHPRTAFF.